Here is one TCR beta chain with its context. This clone was seen a single time. No antigen is known for it. One base away there is no much larger clone; base qualities are not given. These data belong to a study of PD-L1 blockade in urothelial cancer listed by TCRdb under 2017. Regarding the complete study: Therapy was started in the mid-2010s for all patients, and atezolizumab 1,200 mg was administered intravenously every 3 weeks. An ECOG performance status of 0 or 1 was recorded for the patients, and 0 to 3 prior chemotherapy regimens had been received by the patients. In the same patients, pretreatment tumors underwent whole exome sequencing and RNA sequencing in addition to TCR sequencing. Pretreatment tumor samples, along with matched peripheral blood collected serially before and after atezolizumab treatment, underwent TCR sequencing. Nine patients reached durable clinical benefit, while 20 or so patients did not. Pretreatment blood TCR-seq was available for nearly 30 patients, at least one posttreatment blood collection was obtained for approximately 24 patients, and tumor TCR-seq was available for approximately 24 patients. Durable clinical benefit was defined as a progression-free survival longer than 6 months, and TCR features were additionally tested against progression-free survival and overall survival. An exploratory multi-omic analysis was conducted of the somatic, immune and clinical correlates of response to PD-L1 blockade with atezolizumab in urothelial cancer. Blood samples gave a median of approximately 150,000 T cells and some 83,000 unique TCRs, with a median clonality of approximately 0.08. Blood samples were analyzed at two time points: 3 weeks after treatment start (second dose) and 6 weeks after treatment start. About 85% of the roughly 29 patients were identified as males with urothelial cancer of bladder origin, and a prior smoking history was reported by 18 of 29 patients.

Findings and caveats that apply to the study as a whole: A pretreatment peripheral blood TCR clonality below the median was linked to improved progression-free and overall survival. Greater expansion of tumor-associated TCR clones in peripheral blood 3 weeks after the start of treatment was observed in patients with durable benefit (n of about 22, p = 0.022). Small sample size (n ≈ 28) and many exploratory analyses mean the results are intended to be hypothesis-generating.

The time point label, as the study defines it: peripheral blood 6 weeks after treatment start. A cohort of about 31 patients with locally advanced or metastatic urothelial carcinoma, treated at Memorial Sloan Kettering on a trial protocol, was included. Peripheral blood mononuclear cells were collected pretreatment and during treatment, with between 1 and 8 total time points per patient. The Qiagen DNeasy Blood extraction kit was used to purify genomic DNA from total PBMCs and from tumor samples. PBMCs were collected pretreatment and during treatment, and were isolated and stored as previously described. Each PCR received spiked-in synthetic TCR analog templates so that absolute template abundance could be estimated from read counts. The immunoSEQ assay was used to amplify TCRbeta CDR3 regions from genomic DNA with bias-controlled V and J gene primers. Rearranged TCRbeta segments were sequenced at approximately 20X coverage. Per the authors' processing: Sequencing errors were corrected by clustering, and CDR3s were annotated against IMGT so that V, D and J genes could be assigned. Only productive TCRbeta rearrangements were used in downstream analyses, excluding out-of-frame or stop-codon sequences. Clonality was computed as one minus Shannon entropy normalized by the log of the number of unique productive sequences. Clones differing between time points or between blood and tumor were identified using Fisher's exact test with Benjamini-Hochberg correction, with an adjusted p below 0.01 applied as the threshold. Held by TCRdb, this immuneACCESS table contains in-frame sequences only and omits some clones. Under half of the omission traces to an unresolved V gene where checked; the cause of the rest is unknown. The DNA gave D and trimming, while V, J and clone size come from that table. The sample table records roughly 76,000 clones; approximately 89% of these occur just once. The top ten clonotypes cover 0.7% to 0.9% of the sample.

The germline V gene encodes CDR1 MDHEN and CDR2 SYDVKM. The CDR3 covers 11 residues, taking in both the cysteine and the phenylalanine. The DNA shown is the 33-base CDR3, in frame from base 1. V is shortened by 8 bases, J by 4 bases, and the region joining them spans 8 bases. This TCR was sampled from a woman of 80 years or more with urothelial cancer. This receptor chain uses TRBV28 and TRBJ1-1, with no confidently assigned D gene. The specimen comprised PBMCs, sampled around atezolizumab (anti-PD-L1) treatment. The bases read TGTGCCAGCGGGCGGGGCACTGAAGCTTTCTTT. It is translated as CASGRGTEAFF. The CDR3 plus the reference TRBV28 and TRBJ1-1 genes for the other parts give the full variable domain: DVKVTQSSRYLVKRTGEKVFLECVQDMDHENMFWYRQDPGLGLRLIYFSYDVKMKEKGDIPEGYSVSREKKERFSLILESASTNQTSMYLCASGRGTEAFFGQGTRLTVV.